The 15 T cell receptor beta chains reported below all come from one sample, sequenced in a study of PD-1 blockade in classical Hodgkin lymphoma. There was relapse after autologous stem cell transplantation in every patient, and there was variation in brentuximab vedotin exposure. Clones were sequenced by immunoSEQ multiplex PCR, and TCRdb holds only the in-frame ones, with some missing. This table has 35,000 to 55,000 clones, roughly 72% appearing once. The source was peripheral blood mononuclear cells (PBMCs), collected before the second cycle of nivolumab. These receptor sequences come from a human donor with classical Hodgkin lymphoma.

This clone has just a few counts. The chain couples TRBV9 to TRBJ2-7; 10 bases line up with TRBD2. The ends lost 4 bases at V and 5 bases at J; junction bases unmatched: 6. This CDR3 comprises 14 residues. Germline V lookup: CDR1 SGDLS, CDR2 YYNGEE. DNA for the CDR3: TGTGCCAGCAGCCCTAGCGGGAGTTTCGACGAGCAGTACTTC. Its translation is CASSPSGSFDEQYF. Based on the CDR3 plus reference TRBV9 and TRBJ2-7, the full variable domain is DSGVTQTPKHLITATGQRVTLRCSPRSGDLSVYWYQQSLDQGLQFLIQYYNGEERAKGNILERFSAQQFPDLHSELNLSSLELGDSALYFCASSPSGSFDEQYFGPGTRLTVT.

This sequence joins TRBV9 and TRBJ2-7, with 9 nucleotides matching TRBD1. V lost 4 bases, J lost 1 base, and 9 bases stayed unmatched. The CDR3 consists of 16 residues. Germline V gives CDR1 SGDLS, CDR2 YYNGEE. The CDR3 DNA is TGTGCCAGCAGCAATCCCGGGACAGGGTTTTCCTACGAGCAGTACTTC. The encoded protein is CASSNPGTGFSYEQYF.

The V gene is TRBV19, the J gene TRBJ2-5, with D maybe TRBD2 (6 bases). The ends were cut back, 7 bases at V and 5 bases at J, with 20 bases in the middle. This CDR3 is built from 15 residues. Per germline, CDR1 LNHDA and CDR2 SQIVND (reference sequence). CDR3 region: CASNGEAGRGETQYF. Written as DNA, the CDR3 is TGTGCCAGTAACGGTGAGGCGGGACGAGGCGAGACCCAGTACTTC. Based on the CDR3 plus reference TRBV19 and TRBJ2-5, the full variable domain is DGGITQSPKYLFRKEGQNVTLSCEQNLNHDAMYWYRQDPGQGLRLIYYSQIVNDFQKGDIAEGYSVSREKKESFPLTVTSAQKNPTAFYLCASNGEAGRGETQYFGPGTRLLVL.

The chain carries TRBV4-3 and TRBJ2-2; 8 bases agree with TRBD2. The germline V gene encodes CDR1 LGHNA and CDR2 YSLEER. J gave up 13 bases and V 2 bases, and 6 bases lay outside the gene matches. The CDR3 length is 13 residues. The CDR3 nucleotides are TGCGCCAGCAGCCAACGAACGGGGGGGCCGCTGTTTTTT. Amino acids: CASSQRTGGPLFF.

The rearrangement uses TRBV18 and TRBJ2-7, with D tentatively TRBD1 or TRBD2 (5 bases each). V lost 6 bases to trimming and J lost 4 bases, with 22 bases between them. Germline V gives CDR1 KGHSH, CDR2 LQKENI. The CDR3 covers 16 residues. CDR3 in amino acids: CASSQRTGTTPYEQYF. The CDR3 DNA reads TGTGCCAGCTCCCAAAGGACCGGGACCACTCCGTACGAGCAGTACTTC. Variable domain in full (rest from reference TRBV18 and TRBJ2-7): NAGVMQNPRHLVRRRGQEARLRCSPMKGHSHVYWYRQLPEEGLKFMVYLQKENIIDESGMPKERFSAEFPKEGPSILRIQQVVRGDSAAYFCASSQRTGTTPYEQYFGPGTRLTVT.

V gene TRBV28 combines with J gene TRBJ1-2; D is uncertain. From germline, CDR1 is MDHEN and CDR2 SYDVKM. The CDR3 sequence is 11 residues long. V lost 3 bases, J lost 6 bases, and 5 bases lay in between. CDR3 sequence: CASSFRHGYTF. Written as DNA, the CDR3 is TGTGCCAGCAGTTTTCGTCATGGCTACACCTTC.

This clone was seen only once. The CDR3 region is CASSAHLAGLADTQYF. The CDR3 coding sequence is TGTGCCAGCAGCGCCCACCTAGCGGGGCTTGCAGATACGCAGTATTTT. This sequence joins TRBV9 and TRBJ2-3; 9 nucleotides align to TRBD2. CDR3 size: 16 residues. V lost 3 bases to trimming and J lost 4 bases; unmatched junction nucleotides: 9. CDR1 is SGDLS, CDR2 YYNGEE, per germline.

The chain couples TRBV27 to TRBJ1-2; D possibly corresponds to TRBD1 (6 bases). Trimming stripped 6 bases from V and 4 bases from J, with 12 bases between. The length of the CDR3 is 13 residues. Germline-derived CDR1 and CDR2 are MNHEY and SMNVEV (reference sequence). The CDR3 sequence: CASRRGRGYGYTF. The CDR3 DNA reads TGTGCCAGCAGAAGGGGCAGGGGCTATGGCTACACCTTC.

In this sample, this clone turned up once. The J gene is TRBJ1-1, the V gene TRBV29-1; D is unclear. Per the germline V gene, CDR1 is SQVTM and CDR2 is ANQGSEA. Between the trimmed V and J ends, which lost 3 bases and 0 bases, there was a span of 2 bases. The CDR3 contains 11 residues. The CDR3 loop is CSVDVNTEAFF. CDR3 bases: TGCAGCGTTGATGTGAACACTGAAGCTTTCTTT.

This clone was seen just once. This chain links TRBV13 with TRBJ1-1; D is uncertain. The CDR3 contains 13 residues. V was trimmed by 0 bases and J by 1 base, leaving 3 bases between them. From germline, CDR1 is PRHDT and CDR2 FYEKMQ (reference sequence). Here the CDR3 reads CASSLGGNTEAFF. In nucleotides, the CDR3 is TGTGCCAGCAGCTTAGGGGGGAACACTGAAGCTTTCTTT.

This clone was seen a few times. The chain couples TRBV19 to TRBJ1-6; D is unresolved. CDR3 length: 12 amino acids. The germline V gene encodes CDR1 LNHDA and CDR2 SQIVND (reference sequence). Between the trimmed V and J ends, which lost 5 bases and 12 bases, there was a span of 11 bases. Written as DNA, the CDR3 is TGTGCCAGTAGTTCCGTGTCCGGACCCCTCCACTTT. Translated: CASSSVSGPLHF. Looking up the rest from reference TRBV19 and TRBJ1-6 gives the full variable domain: DGGITQSPKYLFRKEGQNVTLSCEQNLNHDAMYWYRQDPGQGLRLIYYSQIVNDFQKGDIAEGYSVSREKKESFPLTVTSAQKNPTAFYLCASSSVSGPLHFGNGTRLTVT.

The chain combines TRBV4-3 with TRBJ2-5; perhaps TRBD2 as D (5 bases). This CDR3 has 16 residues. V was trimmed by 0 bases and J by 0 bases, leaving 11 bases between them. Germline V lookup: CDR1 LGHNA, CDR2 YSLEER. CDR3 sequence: CASSQDNPGNQETQYF. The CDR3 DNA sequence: TGCGCCAGCAGCCAAGACAACCCGGGGAACCAAGAGACCCAGTACTTC.

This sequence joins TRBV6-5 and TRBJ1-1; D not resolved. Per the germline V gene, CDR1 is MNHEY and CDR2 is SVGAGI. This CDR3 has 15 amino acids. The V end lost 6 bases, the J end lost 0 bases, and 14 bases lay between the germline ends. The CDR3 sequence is CASSKAPEMNTEAFF. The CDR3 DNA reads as TGTGCCAGCAGCAAAGCCCCGGAGATGAACACTGAAGCTTTCTTT.

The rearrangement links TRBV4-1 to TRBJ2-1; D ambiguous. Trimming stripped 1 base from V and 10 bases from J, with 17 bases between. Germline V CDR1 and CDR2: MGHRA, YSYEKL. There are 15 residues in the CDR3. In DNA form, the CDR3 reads TGCGCCAGCAGCCAAGGAGAGTGGTCCTCCGAGGAGCAGTTCTTC. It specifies CASSQGEWSSEEQFF.

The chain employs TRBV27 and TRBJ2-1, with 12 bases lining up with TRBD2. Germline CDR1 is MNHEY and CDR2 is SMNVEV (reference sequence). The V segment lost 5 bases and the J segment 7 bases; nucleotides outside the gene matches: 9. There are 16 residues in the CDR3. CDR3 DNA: TGTGCCAGCAGTCCCCGACTAGCGGGAGAAGGGAATGAGCAGTTCTTC. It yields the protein CASSPRLAGEGNEQFF.